These T cell receptor beta chains were read from a single sample in a study of T-cell memory formation after mild COVID-19. In TCRdb, the 5' RACE reads were re-called with MiXCR into one record per CDR3 protein. In the table there are fewer than 400,000 distinct CDR3 sequences, under 15% of which are singletons. Sequenced: PBMCs or a T cell subset sorted from them (not recorded which). The receptors derive from a man aged 18 to 35 who had mild COVID-19 (a few samples of this study predate the infection). Cell type and time point are not known. Each CDR3 is given with its conserved first and last residue. Fields, in order: CDR3 protein, CDR3 DNA, D gene, J gene, V gene, CDR3 length, clone size. A D gene is named only where the DNA matches it firmly. Some rows mark clone size as missing; the rest say once, few, many or name a class of expanded clone.

CDR3 protein: CASRGQGRYYGYTF; CDR3 DNA: TGTGCCAGCAGGGGACAGGGGCGCTACTATGGCTACACCTTC; D gene: TRBD1; J gene: TRBJ1-2; V gene: TRBV27; CDR3 length: 14; clone size: many
CDR3 protein: CASSSRRGGQWGNEQFF; CDR3 DNA: TGTGCCAGCAGCTCTCGTCGTGGGGGACAATGGGGAAATGAGCAGTTCTTC; D gene: -; J gene: TRBJ2-1; V gene: TRBV7-2; CDR3 length: 17; clone size: -
CDR3 protein: CATSRGTSDTQYF; CDR3 DNA: TGTGCCACCAGCAGAGGTACTAGTGATACGCAGTATTTT; D gene: -; J gene: TRBJ2-3; V gene: TRBV15; CDR3 length: 13; clone size: few
CDR3 protein: CASSLMRISTGELFF; CDR3 DNA: TGTGCCAGCAGCTTAATGAGAATTTCCACCGGGGAGCTGTTTTTT; D gene: -; J gene: TRBJ2-2; V gene: TRBV7-8; CDR3 length: 15; clone size: -
CDR3 protein: CASSEKRVISTDTQYF; CDR3 DNA: TGTGCCAGCAGTGAAAAGCGGGTAATCAGCACAGATACGCAGTATTTT; D gene: -; J gene: TRBJ2-3; V gene: TRBV6-1; CDR3 length: 16; clone size: -
CDR3 protein: CASTRDVANTGELFF; CDR3 DNA: TGTGCCAGCACCAGGGACGTCGCGAACACCGGGGAGCTGTTTTTT; D gene: -; J gene: TRBJ2-2; V gene: TRBV7-2; CDR3 length: 15; clone size: many
CDR3 protein: CSVRVGYGYTF; CDR3 DNA: TGCAGCGTCAGGGTGGGCTATGGCTACACCTTC; D gene: -; J gene: TRBJ1-2; V gene: TRBV29-1; CDR3 length: 11; clone size: few
CDR3 protein: CASSLSYGGDQPQHF; CDR3 DNA: TGTGCCAGCAGCTTGTCTTATGGGGGGGATCAGCCCCAGCATTTT; D gene: -; J gene: TRBJ1-5; V gene: TRBV7-2; CDR3 length: 15; clone size: -
CDR3 protein: CASSLGHGSLTTNEKLFF; CDR3 DNA: TGTGCCAGCAGCCTAGGACACGGCTCCTTGACAACTAATGAAAAACTGTTTTTT; D gene: -; J gene: TRBJ1-4; V gene: TRBV7-2; CDR3 length: 18; clone size: -
CDR3 protein: CASSLARGVTGELFF; CDR3 DNA: TGTGCCAGCAGTTTGGCCAGGGGTGTCACCGGGGAGCTGTTTTTT; D gene: -; J gene: TRBJ2-2; V gene: TRBV27; CDR3 length: 15; clone size: once
CDR3 protein: CASSFVTPVNTEAFF; CDR3 DNA: TGCGCCAGCAGCTTTGTGACCCCAGTGAACACTGAAGCTTTCTTT; D gene: -; J gene: TRBJ1-1; V gene: TRBV5-1; CDR3 length: 15; clone size: -
CDR3 protein: CASSYSGLGTDTQYF; CDR3 DNA: TGTGCCAGCAGTTACTCGGGACTAGGCACAGATACGCAGTATTTT; D gene: TRBD2; J gene: TRBJ2-3; V gene: TRBV6-5; CDR3 length: 15; clone size: -
CDR3 protein: CASRTESHEQFF; CDR3 DNA: TGTGCCAGCAGAACTGAGTCGCATGAGCAGTTCTTC; D gene: -; J gene: TRBJ2-1; V gene: TRBV7-9; CDR3 length: 12; clone size: -
CDR3 protein: CSVDGGSETQYF; CDR3 DNA: TGCAGCGTTGATGGGGGGAGTGAGACCCAGTACTTC; D gene: -; J gene: TRBJ2-5; V gene: TRBV29-1; CDR3 length: 12; clone size: many
CDR3 protein: CASREGIADTQYF; CDR3 DNA: TGCGCCAGCCGCGAGGGTATCGCGGATACGCAGTATTTT; D gene: -; J gene: TRBJ2-3; V gene: TRBV4-1; CDR3 length: 13; clone size: -
CDR3 protein: CASSFQGLSNQPQHF; CDR3 DNA: TGTGCCAGCAGTTTCCAGGGTTTAAGCAATCAGCCCCAGCATTTT; D gene: -; J gene: TRBJ1-5; V gene: TRBV12-3/TRBV12-4; CDR3 length: 15; clone size: once
CDR3 protein: CATRQGDTGELFF; CDR3 DNA: TGTGCCACCAGACAGGGGGACACCGGGGAGCTGTTTTTT; D gene: TRBD1; J gene: TRBJ2-2; V gene: TRBV6-2/TRBV6-3; CDR3 length: 13; clone size: -
CDR3 protein: CSSFVQGADGYTF; CDR3 DNA: TGCAGTTCATTCGTCCAGGGGGCTGATGGCTACACCTTC; D gene: TRBD1; J gene: TRBJ1-2; V gene: TRBV20-1; CDR3 length: 13; clone size: -
CDR3 protein: CASSLFSEQFF; CDR3 DNA: TGCGCCAGCAGCTTGTTCAGTGAGCAGTTCTTC; D gene: -; J gene: TRBJ2-1; V gene: TRBV5-1; CDR3 length: 11; clone size: few
CDR3 protein: CAISGQNTEAFF; CDR3 DNA: TGTGCCATCAGTGGACAGAACACTGAAGCTTTCTTT; D gene: -; J gene: TRBJ1-1; V gene: TRBV10-3; CDR3 length: 12; clone size: many
CDR3 protein: CASSPPGRGELFF; CDR3 DNA: TGTGCCAGCAGTCCCCCAGGAAGGGGGGAGCTGTTTTTT; D gene: -; J gene: TRBJ2-2; V gene: TRBV12-3/TRBV12-4; CDR3 length: 13; clone size: many
CDR3 protein: CASSSLGVGTYNSPLHF; CDR3 DNA: TGTGCCAGCAGCTCGTTGGGGGTCGGGACCTATAATTCACCCCTCCACTTT; D gene: -; J gene: TRBJ1-6; V gene: TRBV11-2; CDR3 length: 17; clone size: -
CDR3 protein: CASSSSGTNTQYF; CDR3 DNA: TGTGCCAGCAGCTCTAGCGGGACTAATACGCAGTATTTT; D gene: TRBD2; J gene: TRBJ2-3; V gene: TRBV7-2; CDR3 length: 13; clone size: -
CDR3 protein: CASSQDGDSQETQYF; CDR3 DNA: TGCGCCAGCAGCCAAGATGGGGACAGCCAAGAGACCCAGTACTTC; D gene: TRBD1; J gene: TRBJ2-5; V gene: TRBV4-3; CDR3 length: 15; clone size: -
CDR3 protein: CSVEGFGTEAFF; CDR3 DNA: TGCAGCGTTGAGGGGTTCGGCACTGAAGCTTTCTTT; D gene: -; J gene: TRBJ1-1; V gene: TRBV29-1; CDR3 length: 12; clone size: -
CDR3 protein: CASSLGLQRGGYTF; CDR3 DNA: TGTGCCAGCAGCTTGGGACTCCAGCGGGGTGGCTACACCTTC; D gene: -; J gene: TRBJ1-2; V gene: TRBV5-6; CDR3 length: 14; clone size: -
CDR3 protein: CASSPYHDRFYNSPLHF; CDR3 DNA: TGTGCCAGCAGCCCGTATCATGACAGGTTCTATAATTCACCCCTCCACTTT; D gene: -; J gene: TRBJ1-6; V gene: TRBV3-1; CDR3 length: 17; clone size: -
CDR3 protein: CASSLGLAGVDEQYF; CDR3 DNA: TGCGCCAGCAGCCTGGGACTAGCGGGGGTGGACGAGCAGTACTTC; D gene: TRBD2; J gene: TRBJ2-7; V gene: TRBV5-1; CDR3 length: 15; clone size: many
CDR3 protein: CASARGIDYEQYF; CDR3 DNA: TGCGCCAGCGCCAGGGGCATAGACTACGAGCAGTACTTC; D gene: -; J gene: TRBJ2-7; V gene: TRBV4-1; CDR3 length: 13; clone size: -
CDR3 protein: CASSVAAGAGETQYF; CDR3 DNA: TGTGCCAGCAGCGTAGCTGCGGGGGCCGGGGAGACCCAGTACTTC; D gene: -; J gene: TRBJ2-5; V gene: TRBV9; CDR3 length: 15; clone size: few
CDR3 protein: CASSYDRGQNIQYF; CDR3 DNA: TGTGCCAGCAGTTACGACAGGGGACAAAACATTCAGTACTTC; D gene: TRBD1; J gene: TRBJ2-4; V gene: TRBV6-2/TRBV6-3; CDR3 length: 14; clone size: -
CDR3 protein: CASSTDSYGYTF; CDR3 DNA: TGTGCCAGCAGCACAGACAGCTATGGCTACACCTTC; D gene: -; J gene: TRBJ1-2; V gene: TRBV6-2/TRBV6-3; CDR3 length: 12; clone size: few
CDR3 protein: CASSPGVTGVYGYTF; CDR3 DNA: TGTGCCAGCAGTCCCGGAGTTACAGGGGTCTACGGCTACACCTTC; D gene: TRBD1; J gene: TRBJ1-2; V gene: TRBV6-4; CDR3 length: 15; clone size: -
CDR3 protein: CSVASRLAEAFF; CDR3 DNA: TGCAGCGTTGCCTCGCGCCTGGCTGAAGCTTTCTTT; D gene: -; J gene: TRBJ1-1; V gene: TRBV29-1; CDR3 length: 12; clone size: -
CDR3 protein: CASSDRDRGSRETQYF; CDR3 DNA: TGTGCCAGCAGTGACCGGGACAGGGGTAGTCGAGAGACCCAGTACTTC; D gene: TRBD1; J gene: TRBJ2-5; V gene: TRBV25-1; CDR3 length: 16; clone size: many